This passage covers 27 T cell receptor beta chains from one sample sequenced in a study of T cells in Graves' hyperthyroidism and ophthalmopathy. The CDR3 regions of TCR beta were amplified from RNA transcripts. TCR CDR3 regions were first amplified by RT-PCR with HTBI primers. TCRdb passed the multiplex PCR reads through MiXCR, listing each CDR3 protein once. The sample carries more than 75,000 distinct CDR3 sequences, over 50% recorded once. Specimen: blood. The receptors were sampled from a woman aged 40 to 50 with Graves' hyperthyroidism.

V is TRBV7-2 and J is TRBJ2-6; 10 positions match TRBD1. The germline V gene has CDR1 SGHTA and CDR2 FQGNSA. Germline trimming cut 0 bases from V and 3 bases from J; bases unmatched to any gene: 5. The CDR3 has 18 amino acids. CDR3 protein: CASSLAGTGAGGANVLTF. CDR3 bases: TGTGCCAGCAGCTTAGCCGGGACAGGGGCGGGTGGGGCCAACGTCCTGACTTTC. The whole variable domain, filled in from reference TRBV7-2 and TRBJ2-6, reads GAGVSQSPSNKVTEKGKDVELRCDPISGHTALYWYRQSLGQGLEFLIYFQGNSAPDKSGLPSDRFSAERTGGSVSTLTIQRTQQEDSAVYLCASSLAGTGAGGANVLTFGAGSRLTVL.

The chain uses TRBV9 and TRBJ1-6; no reliable D call. Germline V gene lookup returns CDR1 SGDLS and CDR2 YYNGEE. Trimming took 4 bases from V and 3 from J, leaving 14 bases between them. The CDR3 covers 16 residues. The CDR3 loop is CASSHKIGLYNSPLHF. In nucleotides, the CDR3 is TGTGCCAGCAGCCACAAGATCGGACTCTATAATTCACCCCTCCACTTT.

This clonotype was picked up one time. Given the absence of the conserved phenylalanine or tryptophan at the CDR3 end, a read error is likely. It is unclear where the CDR3 begins or ends on the DNA, so no DNA is shown, and the CDR3 is as TCRdb lists it. V is TRBV11-1 and J is TRBJ2-6; TRBD1 is taken as the D call from the table, unchecked against the DNA. CDR1 is SGHAT, CDR2 FQDESV, per germline (reference sequence). The CDR3 is 9 residues long, ends included. The CDR3 loop reads CASTRGGGQ.

The chain is built from TRBV13 and TRBJ2-5; 7 nucleotides match TRBD1. Unmatched junction bases numbered 6, after V lost 1 base and J lost 4 bases. This CDR3 is 15 amino acids long. Germline CDR1 is PRHDT and CDR2 is FYEKMQ (reference sequence). CDR3 sequence reads: CASSLDRDSTETQYF. The CDR3 coding sequence is TGTGCCAGCAGCTTAGACCGGGACAGTACAGAGACCCAGTACTTC.

This clonotype was found many times. The chain has TRBV13 and TRBJ2-7, with TRBD2 matching over 8 bases. The CDR3 has 15 residues. CDR1 PRHDT and CDR2 FYEKMQ come from the germline V gene (reference sequence). The ends lost 4 bases at V and 7 bases at J; junction bases unmatched: 12. Here the CDR3 DNA reads TGTGCCAGCAGCTACAGACTAGCGCCCCCGGGTGAGCAGTACTTC. This encodes CASSYRLAPPGEQYF.

CDR3 nucleotides: TGTGCCAGCAGCTTAGTAGCGGGGGTGGAGCTGTTTTTT. Protein product: CASSLVAGVELFF. The chain uses TRBV7-2 and TRBJ2-2, with 9 bases fitting TRBD2. After removal of 1 base from V and 10 bases from J, the junction contained 1 base not matched to a gene. This CDR3 comprises 13 residues. Germline CDR1 reads SGHTA; CDR2 reads FQGNSA.

This clonotype was picked up a small number of times. The chain is built from TRBV7-2 and TRBJ1-4; tentatively, D is TRBD1 (5 bases). CDR1 SGHTA and CDR2 FQGNSA come from the germline V gene. The CDR3 consists of 12 residues. V was shortened by 6 bases and J by 8 bases, with 10 bases between the two germline ends. CDR3 nucleotides: TGTGCCAGCAGTGGCAGGGAGGAAAAACTGTTTTTT. Its translation is CASSGREEKLFF.

This clonotype was seen ten or more times. This chain connects TRBV20-1 to TRBJ2-7; 12 nucleotides line up with TRBD2. The CDR3 consists of 17 residues. The ends lost 3 bases at V and 2 bases at J; junction bases unmatched: 11. Germline loops: CDR1 DFQATT, CDR2 SNEGSKA (reference sequence). CDR3 sequence reads: CSARGASGRARTYEQYF. The CDR3 coding sequence is TGCAGTGCTAGGGGAGCTAGCGGGAGGGCCCGTACCTACGAGCAGTACTTC.

CDR3 residues: CASSGYGDLNYGYTF. CDR3 in DNA: TGTGCCAGCAGCGGGTACGGGGACCTGAACTATGGCTACACCTTC. The chain uses TRBV7-2 and TRBJ1-2; D is perhaps TRBD1 (5 bases). The CDR3 length is 15 residues. Trimming removed 5 bases from V and 2 bases from J, with 15 bases in between. Germline V gives CDR1 SGHTA, CDR2 FQGNSA.

This clonotype was seen a handful of times. The V call is TRBV27, the J call TRBJ1-5, with 7 bases that match TRBD1. The V gene's germline CDR1 is MNHEY and CDR2 SMNVEV (reference sequence). The CDR3 length is 16 residues. Unmatched junction bases numbered 12, after V lost 6 bases and J lost 4 bases. CDR3 sequence reads: CASRPEDRARNQPQHF. The CDR3 nucleotides read TGTGCCAGCAGGCCCGAAGACAGGGCGCGGAATCAGCCCCAGCATTTT.

CDR3 nucleotides: TGTGCCAGCAGCTCGGGGGCTGCGAACACTGAAGCTTTCTTT. Residues: CASSSGAANTEAFF. The chain uses TRBV7-9 and TRBJ1-1; D might be TRBD1 (6 bases). The CDR3 has 14 amino acids. The germline gives CDR1 SEHNR, CDR2 FQNEAQ (reference sequence). The V end was cut by 4 bases, the J end by 1 base, with 10 bases between.

This clonotype was picked up many times. The chain joins TRBV2 to TRBJ1-1, with D perhaps matching TRBD1 (5 bases). The CDR3 totals 15 residues. CDR1 is SNHLY and CDR2 is FYNNEI in the germline V gene. V was cut by 3 bases and J by 0 bases, with 11 bases left in between. The chain's CDR3 is CASSDREIMNTEAFF. In DNA form, the CDR3 reads TGTGCCAGCAGTGACAGGGAAATTATGAACACTGAAGCTTTCTTT.

The V and J genes are TRBV10-3 and TRBJ1-2; no reliable D call. The CDR3 runs 13 residues. Germline V gene sequence: CDR1 ENHRY, CDR2 SYGVKD. V lost 0 bases and J lost 6, with 8 bases in between. CDR3 region: CAISESMPDGYTF. CDR3 sequence (DNA): TGTGCCATCAGTGAGTCGATGCCGGATGGCTACACCTTC.

Remarks on this clonotype: The CDR3 end shows no conserved phenylalanine or tryptophan, and so a read error is likely. The genes are TRBV28 and TRBJ1-6, with D unclear. Trimming left V 3 bases short and J 0 bases short, with 6 bases between. CDR1 and CDR2 from the germline V gene are MDHEN and SYDVKM. CDR3 size: 15 residues. CDR3: CASSFRRSYNSPLHL. CDR3 in DNA: TGTGCCAGCAGTTTCCGACGCTCCTATAATTCACCCCTCCACCTT.

Ten or more counts support this clonotype. A junction boundary mismatches the germline segment, possibly from a read error. V usage is TRBV9 and J usage is TRBJ1-6; D might be TRBD1 (5 bases). This CDR3 region has 15 residues. Germline assignment: CDR1 SGDLS and CDR2 YYNGEE. For the CDR3, the DNA is TGCGCCAGCAGCCAAGAAGAGGGGATTAATTCACCCCTCCACTTT. It translates to CASSQEEGINSPLHF.

The J gene is TRBJ2-3, the V gene TRBV5-1, with D hard to call. Per germline, CDR1 SGHRS and CDR2 YFSETQ. The CDR3 consists of 15 residues. V lost 1 base and J 12 bases, leaving 21 bases between the germline ends. The CDR3: CASSLSGPPRDSQYF. CDR3 nucleotide sequence: TGCGCCAGCAGCTTGTCCGGCCCCCCGCGCGATTCCCAGTATTTT.

In its sample, this clonotype was seen a few times. The rearrangement links TRBV28 to TRBJ2-2; D perhaps matches TRBD1 (5 bases). V was cut by 4 bases and J by 0 bases, with 9 bases left in between. This CDR3 has 15 residues. Germline V gene lookup returns CDR1 MDHEN and CDR2 SYDVKM. The CDR3 DNA follows: TGTGCCAGCAGTTGGGGCAGATCGAACACCGGGGAGCTGTTTTTT. Amino acid sequence: CASSWGRSNTGELFF.

This clonotype showed up many times. This chain uses TRBV7-2 with TRBJ2-6; TRBD1 aligns across 7 bases. V dropped 5 bases and J dropped 0; count of bases not matched to a gene: 4. CDR1 is SGHTA and CDR2 is FQGNSA in the germline V gene. The CDR3 contains 16 residues. For the CDR3, the DNA is TGTGCCAGCAGCCGGCAGGGGGTCTCTGGGGCCAACGTCCTGACTTTC. Translating it yields CASSRQGVSGANVLTF.

V and J are TRBV5-4 and TRBJ2-2; 10 bases fit TRBD2. Per germline, CDR1 SGHNT and CDR2 YYREEE (reference sequence). Trimming at V came to 4 bases and at J to 6 bases, leaving 6 bases not matched to a gene. The CDR3 totals 15 residues. In nucleotides, the CDR3 is TGTGCCAGCAGCCAACTAGCGGGACTGGCCGGGGAGCTGTTTTTT. Protein: CASSQLAGLAGELFF.

Remarks on this clonotype: A single base separates this from a much larger clone, so it may be a read error. The chain combines TRBV10-3 with TRBJ1-5; D is unresolved. Between the trimmed V and J ends, which lost 11 bases and 0 bases, there was a span of 14 bases. Germline values: CDR1 ENHRY, CDR2 SYGVKD. There are 14 residues in the CDR3. The CDR3 sequence: CAGSTVYSNQPQHF. CDR3 DNA: TGTGCCGGCAGCACGGTATATAGCAATCAGCCCCAGCATTTT.

This chain links TRBV9 with TRBJ1-2; D unclear. The V gene's germline CDR1 is SGDLS and CDR2 YYNGEE. V was trimmed by 2 bases and J by 8 bases, leaving 4 bases between them. The CDR3 loop spans 10 amino acids. The CDR3 here is CASSVGGYTF. The CDR3 DNA is TGTGCCAGCAGCGTGGGCGGCTACACCTTC. The whole variable domain, filled in from reference TRBV9 and TRBJ1-2, reads DSGVTQTPKHLITATGQRVTLRCSPRSGDLSVYWYQQSLDQGLQFLIQYYNGEERAKGNILERFSAQQFPDLHSELNLSSLELGDSALYFCASSVGGYTFGSGTRLTVV.

This clonotype was observed at least ten times. This chain's CDR3 is CASSRGGGTVTYEQYF. The DNA for the CDR3 is TGTGCCAGTAGTCGCGGCGGCGGGACGGTGACCTACGAGCAGTACTTC. The V gene is TRBV19, the J gene TRBJ2-7; a possible D gene is TRBD2 (6 bases). V dropped 5 bases and J dropped 2 bases, with 19 bases sitting between them. Germline V CDR1 and CDR2: LNHDA, SQIVND (reference sequence). CDR3 length: 16 amino acids.

This clonotype was seen more than once but under ten times. This chain uses TRBV25-1 with TRBJ2-7; D call uncertain. The CDR3 has 14 amino acids. Trimming cost V 6 bases and J 3 bases, with 15 bases left between them. CDR1 and CDR2 from the germline V gene are MGHDK and SYGVNS. The CDR3 reads CASRKAQPDYEQYF. CDR3 sequence (DNA): TGTGCCAGCAGGAAGGCACAGCCCGACTACGAGCAGTACTTC.

The V call is TRBV5-1, the J call TRBJ2-7, with 8 bases matching TRBD1. V was pared by 0 bases and J by 3 bases, with 14 bases of the junction left unmatched. CDR1 and CDR2 from the germline V gene are SGHRS and YFSETQ. The CDR3 contains 18 residues. The DNA for the CDR3 is TGCGCCAGCAGCTTGGGACAGGGGAAGATTACGTCTCTCTACGAGCAGTACTTC. The encoded protein is CASSLGQGKITSLYEQYF.

The rearrangement uses TRBV20-1 and TRBJ1-5; the D gene is possibly TRBD1 (6 bases). V lost 6 bases, J lost 3 bases, and 15 bases lay in between. Germline V gives CDR1 DFQATT, CDR2 SNEGSKA (reference sequence). The CDR3 totals 14 residues. CDR3 DNA sequence: TGCAGTGCCACCCTAGGACAGCTCAATCAGCCCCAGCATTTT. This codes for CSATLGQLNQPQHF.

This chain connects TRBV5-1 to TRBJ1-1; the match to TRBD1 covers 9 bases. The V gene end was trimmed by 4 bases and the J gene end by 3 bases; junction bases not matched to a gene: 4. CDR1 is SGHRS, CDR2 YFSETQ, per germline. This CDR3 has 14 residues. The chain's CDR3 is CASSTGTGYTEAFF. The CDR3, as DNA: TGCGCCAGCAGCACAGGGACAGGGTACACTGAAGCTTTCTTT.

This clonotype was seen many times. The V gene is TRBV20-1, the J gene TRBJ2-5; TRBD2 might be the D (6 bases). The CDR3 totals 14 residues. Trimming removed 0 bases from V and 4 bases from J, with 12 bases in between. Per the germline V gene, CDR1 is DFQATT and CDR2 is SNEGSKA (reference sequence). In nucleotides, the CDR3 is TGCAGTGCTAGAGATCGGGGGTGGGGAGAGACCCAGTACTTC. Its translation: CSARDRGWGETQYF.